This entry features one T cell receptor beta chain sequence. This specimen comes from a study of blood T cell repertoires in COVID-19. Overall study: Donors in the United States, Italy and Spain gave samples during acute or convalescent COVID-19. T cells, B-cell-depleted T cells, or PBMCs supplied cDNA or gDNA.

Germline loops: CDR1 SGHKS, CDR2 YYEKEE (reference sequence). The trim removed 5 bases at V and 2 bases at J, leaving 7 bases unmatched. The CDR3 totals 14 residues. Categorization into cohorts depended on clinical history that participants reported. Shortly before study entry, within 2 weeks, exposed participants had met a COVID-19 case. TCRdb's copy holds only in-frame clones and misses some; the assay was immunoSEQ multiplex PCR. Seen here are 350,000 to 400,000 clones, just over 90% observed once, and the top ten hold about 0.86%. The sequenced sample consisted of PBMCs or T cells enriched from blood (not recorded which). The sequence was obtained from a woman aged 40 to 50 who had been exposed to COVID-19. This chain links TRBV5-5 with TRBJ2-7; 7 nucleotides agree with TRBD1. This chain's CDR3 is CASSRTGFTYEQYF. The CDR3 DNA sequence: TGTGCCAGCAGTAGGACAGGTTTCACCTACGAGCAGTACTTC.